Below are 29 T cell receptor beta chains sequenced from a single sample in a study of blood T cell repertoires in COVID-19. This table comes from immunoSEQ multiplex PCR, and its TCRdb copy is limited to in-frame clones, with some not included. The data hold 200,000 to 300,000 clones, with just under 85% observed a single time. Sequencing was done on a sample of peripheral blood. These receptors originate from a woman aged 55-69 years with active or convalescent COVID-19.

As to this clone: An end of the junction does not agree with germline; a read error may underlie this. V and J are TRBV5-6 and TRBJ2-3; 9 nucleotides match TRBD2. This CDR3 has 14 amino acids. Germline values: CDR1 SGHDT, CDR2 YYEEEE. In DNA form, the CDR3 reads TGTGCCAGCAGCACCGGGACTAGCAGAGATACGCAGTATTTT. Its translation: CASSTGTSRDTQYF.

CDR3 sequence: CASSKDSGAPSGANVLTF. Here the CDR3 DNA reads TGTGCCAGCAGCAAAGATAGCGGAGCCCCCTCTGGGGCCAACGTCCTGACTTTC. The genes are TRBV9 and TRBJ2-6; maybe TRBD2 (6 bases). Trimming removed 4 bases from V and 0 bases from J, with 17 bases in between. There are 18 residues in the CDR3. Germline CDR1 and CDR2: SGDLS and YYNGEE.

A remark on this clone: Other DNA sequences in this specimen translate into the identical CDR3. The V and J genes are TRBV28 and TRBJ1-5, with a tentative D call TRBD1 (6 bases). Germline CDR1 is MDHEN and CDR2 is SYDVKM. The CDR3 runs 14 residues. Trimming left V 4 bases short and J 3 bases short, with 10 bases between. The CDR3 bases are TGTGCCAGCAGTTCCGGGACACACAATCAGCCCCAGCATTTT. Amino acids: CASSSGTHNQPQHF.

The chain couples TRBV15 to TRBJ1-5; maybe TRBD1 (5 bases). Germline assignment: CDR1 LNHNV and CDR2 YYDKDF (reference sequence). V lost 5 bases to trimming and J lost 0 bases, with 11 bases between them. This CDR3 comprises 15 residues. The CDR3 nucleotides read TGTGCCACCAGCCCCTGGGGGGATAGCAATCAGCCCCAGCATTTT. Translating gives CATSPWGDSNQPQHF.

The V call is TRBV5-6, the J call TRBJ2-1; possible D gene TRBD1, 5 bases. The V end was cut by 4 bases, the J end by 7 bases, with 15 bases between. CDR1 and CDR2 (germline): SGHDT, YYEEEE. The CDR3 contains 14 residues. The CDR3 DNA sequence: TGTGCCAGCAGCCCGGCCGGAAGGGGTAATGAGCAGTTCTTC. It translates to CASSPAGRGNEQFF.

The V gene is TRBV6-1, the J gene TRBJ1-5, with D hard to call. Trimming took 4 bases from V and 2 from J, leaving 15 bases between them. The CDR3 totals 16 residues. Germline CDR1 reads MNHNS; CDR2 reads SASEGT. CDR3 nucleotides: TGTGCCAGCAGTGCTCAAGGGTTGAGGGGCAATCAGCCCCAGCATTTT. It is translated as CASSAQGLRGNQPQHF.

The rearrangement links TRBV19 to TRBJ2-2, with D maybe TRBD1 (6 bases). In germline, CDR1 is LNHDA, CDR2 SQIVND (reference sequence). The CDR3 contains 14 residues. Deletions cut 1 base from V and 6 bases from J, with 9 bases between. The CDR3 protein is CASSIAAGAGELFF. CDR3 coding DNA: TGTGCCAGTAGTATAGCGGCAGGGGCCGGGGAGCTGTTTTTT.

For this clone: This CDR3 is also generated by other DNA sequences in the sample. The chain employs TRBV29-1 and TRBJ2-7, with a tentative D call TRBD1 (5 bases). The CDR3 extends over 11 amino acids. V lost 2 bases to trimming and J lost 6 bases, with 8 bases between them. In germline, CDR1 is SQVTM, CDR2 ANQGSEA. This chain's CDR3 is CSVERGGEQYF. The CDR3 region has the DNA TGCAGCGTTGAAAGGGGTGGCGAGCAGTACTTC.

The chain uses TRBV7-3 and TRBJ1-1; no definite D call. V lost 2 bases to trimming and J lost 2 bases, with 6 bases between them. Germline V gives CDR1 SGHTA, CDR2 FQGTGA. The CDR3 sequence is 13 residues long. CDR3 nucleotides: TGTGCCAGCAGCTTATTTCAAAACACTGAAGCTTTCTTT. Protein: CASSLFQNTEAFF.

V and J are TRBV19 and TRBJ2-2; the match to TRBD2 covers 9 bases. CDR1 and CDR2 from the germline V gene are LNHDA and SQIVND (reference sequence). The CDR3 is made up of 15 amino acids. J gave up 5 bases and V 8 bases, and 9 bases lay outside the gene matches. CDR3 loop: CASSTGLAGTGELFF. The CDR3 DNA sequence: TGTGCCAGTTCCACGGGACTAGCAGGAACCGGGGAGCTGTTTTTT.

This chain joins TRBV4-1 and TRBJ1-2; tentatively, D is TRBD1 (5 bases). The V end was cut by 8 bases, the J end by 0 bases, with 10 bases between. The CDR3 is 13 residues long. CDR1 is MGHRA and CDR2 is YSYEKL in the germline V gene. This CDR3 is CASGLTANYGYTF. The CDR3 DNA sequence: TGCGCCAGCGGCTTGACAGCTAACTATGGCTACACCTTC.

This clone was detected only a few times. This CDR3 is CASKRGQRVQTGELFF. The CDR3 DNA follows: TGTGCCAGCAAACGGGGACAGAGGGTACAGACCGGGGAGCTGTTTTTT. The J gene is TRBJ2-2, the V gene TRBV27; 7 bases align to TRBD1. This CDR3 is built from 16 residues. Germline V gene lookup returns CDR1 MNHEY and CDR2 SMNVEV (reference sequence). V trimming: 7 bases; J trimming: 5 bases; junction bases outside the gene matches: 13.

The chain links TRBV3-1 (or the pseudogene TRBV3-2) to TRBJ1-6; a possible D gene is TRBD1 (5 bases). V lost 0 bases to trimming and J lost 10 bases, with 13 bases between them. This CDR3 has 15 residues. The germline V gene encodes CDR1 LGHDT and CDR2 YNNKEL (reference sequence). CDR3 DNA: TGTGCCAGCAGCCAAGACCGGCAGGGTCGCTCACCCCTCCACTTT. This encodes CASSQDRQGRSPLHF.

The V and J genes are TRBV7-9 and TRBJ1-1; 10 nucleotides line up with TRBD1. The CDR3 runs to 17 residues. Germline trimming cut 3 bases from V and 3 bases from J; bases unmatched to any gene: 10. Germline CDR1 reads SEHNR; CDR2 reads FQNEAQ (reference sequence). The CDR3 DNA reads TGTGCCAGCAGCTTGGAAGACAGGGGGCGCCGGTACACTGAAGCTTTCTTT. It encodes CASSLEDRGRRYTEAFF.

The genes are TRBV11-3 and TRBJ1-1, with 8 bases matching TRBD1. Trimming cost V 6 bases and J 7 bases; bases outside gene matches: 4. Germline loops: CDR1 SGHNT, CDR2 YENEEA. The length of the CDR3 is 12 residues. DNA of the CDR3: TGTGCCAGCAGTTTCGACAGGGGTGAAGCTTTCTTT. This gives the protein CASSFDRGEAFF.

This sequence joins TRBV11-3 and TRBJ2-3; 9 bases line up with TRBD1. After removal of 6 bases from V and 2 bases from J, the junction contained 15 bases not matched to a gene. Germline assignment: CDR1 SGHNT and CDR2 YENEEA. The CDR3 loop spans 18 amino acids. The CDR3 DNA reads as TGTGCCAGCAGTTTTAGGTATCCGGGACAGGGTTTCACAGATACGCAGTATTTT. It yields the protein CASSFRYPGQGFTDTQYF. The whole variable domain, remainder taken from reference TRBV11-3 and TRBJ2-3, is EAGVVQSPRYKIIEKKQPVAFWCNPISGHNTLYWYLQNLGQGPELLIRYENEEAVDDSQLPKDRFSAERLKGVDSTLKIQPAELGDSAVYLCASSFRYPGQGFTDTQYFGPGTRLTVL.

V and J are TRBV7-9 and TRBJ2-1; possibly TRBD2 for D (6 bases). V was clipped by 1 base and J by 5 bases, with 12 bases between them. Germline lookup yields CDR1 SEHNR and CDR2 FQNEAQ (reference sequence). The CDR3 is made up of 15 amino acids. Written as DNA, the CDR3 is TGTGCCAGCAGCTTAGTCGGTAGCGGACACAATGAGCAGTTCTTC. As protein: CASSLVGSGHNEQFF. The variable domain in full, with the rest retrieved from reference TRBV7-9 and TRBJ2-1, is DTGVSQNPRHKITKRGQNVTFRCDPISEHNRLYWYRQTLGQGPEFLTYFQNEAQLEKSRLLSDRFSAERPKGSFSTLEIQRTEQGDSAMYLCASSLVGSGHNEQFFGPGTRLTVL.

The CDR3 loop reads CASRPGTSGGASTDTQYF. CDR3 in DNA: TGTGCCAGCCGTCCCGGGACTAGCGGGGGTGCTAGCACAGATACGCAGTATTTT. The V and J genes are TRBV6-6 and TRBJ2-3; 14 positions agree with TRBD2. Looked up from germline, CDR1 is MNHNY and CDR2 is SVGAGI (reference sequence). This CDR3 spans 18 amino acids. The J segment lost 0 bases and the V segment lost 8 bases, leaving 10 bases of the junction unmatched.

The V gene is TRBV5-4, the J gene TRBJ2-3; 10 bases map to TRBD2. The CDR3 is 15 amino acids. Trimming cost V 3 bases and J 2 bases; bases outside gene matches: 3. In germline, CDR1 is SGHNT, CDR2 YYREEE (reference sequence). The CDR3 DNA is TGTGCCAGCAGCTCAGGACTAGCGGTCACAGATACGCAGTATTTT. It yields the protein CASSSGLAVTDTQYF.

This clone was counted between two and nine times. The gene calls are TRBV5-1 and TRBJ2-3, with 8 bases matching TRBD2. With V trimmed by 6 bases and J by 2 bases, 5 bases remained unmatched. The CDR3 is made up of 14 amino acids. The V gene's germline CDR1 is SGHRS and CDR2 YFSETQ. In nucleotides, the CDR3 is TGCGCCAGCACGGGGGGGAGTGACACAGATACGCAGTATTTT. Translation: CASTGGSDTDTQYF.

This clone was detected a few times. The V gene is TRBV6-6, the J gene TRBJ2-7, with D unclear. V was cut by 0 bases and J by 0 bases, with 6 bases left in between. The CDR3 length is 14 residues. Germline loops: CDR1 MNHNY, CDR2 SVGAGI (reference sequence). The chain's CDR3 is CASSYSPSSYEQYF. For the CDR3, the DNA is TGTGCCAGCAGTTACTCTCCGAGCTCCTACGAGCAGTACTTC.

The V gene is TRBV7-9, the J gene TRBJ2-1; 9 bases align to TRBD2. J gave up 10 bases and V 5 bases, and 18 bases lay outside the gene matches. The CDR3 has 17 amino acids. Germline-derived CDR1 and CDR2 are SEHNR and FQNEAQ (reference sequence). The CDR3 sequence: CASSRARSGGRIKEQFF. CDR3 in DNA: TGTGCCAGCAGCCGCGCACGGAGCGGGGGGCGTATTAAGGAGCAGTTCTTC.

A few counts support this clone. The CDR3 DNA reads as TGTGCCAGCAGTTACAACTTCAGGGGGCAGCCCCAGCATTTT. Its protein is CASSYNFRGQPQHF. The rearrangement uses TRBV6-5 and TRBJ1-5, with 7 bases that match TRBD1. The J segment lost 7 bases and the V segment lost 2 bases, leaving 5 bases of the junction unmatched. CDR3 length equals 14 residues. Germline-derived CDR1 and CDR2 are MNHEY and SVGAGI.

V and J are TRBV4-1 and TRBJ2-7, with 9 bases matching TRBD1. V was clipped by 0 bases and J by 6 bases; unmatched bases: 9. This CDR3 spans 16 amino acids. Germline V gene sequence: CDR1 MGHRA, CDR2 YSYEKL. CDR3 amino acids: CASSQDPRQGVSEQYV. The CDR3 DNA sequence: TGCGCCAGCAGCCAAGATCCCAGACAGGGGGTGAGCGAGCAGTACGTC.

V gene TRBV6-5 combines with J gene TRBJ2-1, with D perhaps TRBD1 (5 bases). The CDR3 covers 12 residues. Germline-derived CDR1 and CDR2 are MNHEY and SVGAGI. V lost 6 bases and J 8 bases, leaving 11 bases between the germline ends. The CDR3 region has the DNA TGTGCCAGCAGCCGAACAGGTTATGAGCAGTTCTTC. Translated: CASSRTGYEQFF.

V is TRBV2 and J is TRBJ2-3, with D possibly TRBD2 on 6 matching bases. CDR1 is SNHLY, CDR2 FYNNEI, per germline. CDR3 length: 14 amino acids. V was trimmed by 8 bases and J by 0 bases, leaving 12 bases between them. This CDR3 reads CASSPGRSTDTQYF. CDR3 bases: TGTGCCAGCTCCCCCGGGAGAAGCACAGATACGCAGTATTTT.

The J gene is TRBJ2-1, the V gene TRBV3-1 (or the pseudogene TRBV3-2), with D hard to call. V was cut by 0 bases and J by 0 bases, with 12 bases left in between. Germline CDR1 reads LGHDT; CDR2 reads YNNKEL (reference sequence). The CDR3 sequence is 17 residues long. CDR3 nucleotides: TGTGCCAGCAGCCAAGATACCCGCGTTAGCTCCTACAATGAGCAGTTCTTC. Residues: CASSQDTRVSSYNEQFF.

The chain couples TRBV5-4 to TRBJ2-5, with 12 bases that match TRBD2. The CDR3 is made up of 17 amino acids. The germline CDR1 and CDR2 sequences are SGHNT and YYREEE (reference sequence). Trimming removed 4 bases from V and 5 bases from J; junction bases left unmatched: 12. The CDR3 region is CASSPPASGRGVETQYF. The CDR3 nucleotides are TGTGCCAGCAGCCCCCCAGCTAGCGGGAGGGGAGTGGAGACCCAGTACTTC.

The chain combines TRBV7-3 with TRBJ2-1; perhaps TRBD2 as D (5 bases). The CDR3 runs 15 residues. The V gene's germline CDR1 is SGHTA and CDR2 FQGTGA. V dropped 3 bases and J dropped 7 bases, with 16 bases sitting between them. CDR3 DNA: TGTGCCAGCAGCTTCGATCCCGCGGGCGGGAATGAGCAGTTCTTC. Translated, it gives CASSFDPAGGNEQFF.